The clone carrying this TCR beta chain was counted once. Clones were sequenced by immunoSEQ multiplex PCR, and TCRdb holds only the in-frame ones, with some missing. The sample holds fewer than 350,000 clones, around 85% seen once. The sample comes from a study of blood T cell repertoires in COVID-19. The germline gives CDR1 SGHTA, CDR2 FQGTGA. The CDR3 sequence is 15 residues long. V gave up 5 bases and J gave up 7 bases; unmatched junction bases: 11. Participants came from about 24 US areas, aged roughly 18 to 100 years. The gene calls are TRBV7-3 and TRBJ1-2; 9 bases map to TRBD1. This TCR derives from a woman aged 45-65 years who had recovered from COVID-19. The specimen was PBMCs or T cells enriched from blood (not recorded which). The CDR3 region has the DNA TGTGCCAGCAGCCCCCCCGGGACAGGGTTCAGTGGCTACACCTTC. Translated: CASSPPGTGFSGYTF.